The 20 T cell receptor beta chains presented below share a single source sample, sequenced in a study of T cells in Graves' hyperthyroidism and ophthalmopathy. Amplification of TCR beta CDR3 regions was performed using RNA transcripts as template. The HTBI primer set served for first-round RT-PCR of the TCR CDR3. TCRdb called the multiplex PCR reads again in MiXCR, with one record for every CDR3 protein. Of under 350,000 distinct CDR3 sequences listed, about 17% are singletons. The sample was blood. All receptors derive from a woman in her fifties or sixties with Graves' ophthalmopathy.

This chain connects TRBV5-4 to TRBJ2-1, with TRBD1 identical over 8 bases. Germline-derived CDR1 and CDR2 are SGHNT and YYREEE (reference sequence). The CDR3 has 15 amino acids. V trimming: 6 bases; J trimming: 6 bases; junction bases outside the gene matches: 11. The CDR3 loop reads CASTEDRGLGNEQFF. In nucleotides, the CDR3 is TGTGCCAGCACCGAAGACAGGGGTCTTGGCAATGAGCAGTTCTTC.

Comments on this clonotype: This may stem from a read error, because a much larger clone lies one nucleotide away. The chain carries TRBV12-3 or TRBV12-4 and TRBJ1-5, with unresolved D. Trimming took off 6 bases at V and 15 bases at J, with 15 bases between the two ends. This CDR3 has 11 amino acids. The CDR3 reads CASSFSRARHF. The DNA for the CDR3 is TGTGCCAGCAGCTTCTCTCGGGCCCGGCATTTT.

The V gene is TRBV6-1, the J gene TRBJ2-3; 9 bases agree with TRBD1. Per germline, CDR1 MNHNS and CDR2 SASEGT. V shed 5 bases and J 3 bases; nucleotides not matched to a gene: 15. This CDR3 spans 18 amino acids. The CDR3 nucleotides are TGTGCCAGCAGTACCGGGACAGGGAGTCGGCGATATACAGATACGCAGTATTTT. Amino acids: CASSTGTGSRRYTDTQYF.

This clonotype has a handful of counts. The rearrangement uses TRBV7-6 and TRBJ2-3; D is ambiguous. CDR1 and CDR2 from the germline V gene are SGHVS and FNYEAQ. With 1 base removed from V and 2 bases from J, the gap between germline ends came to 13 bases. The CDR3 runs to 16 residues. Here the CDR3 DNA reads TGTGCCAGCAGCTTAGGATCGGGCTTTATCACAGATACGCAGTATTTT. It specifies CASSLGSGFITDTQYF. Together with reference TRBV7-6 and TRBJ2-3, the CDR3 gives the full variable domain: GAGVSQSPRYKVTKRGQDVALRCDPISGHVSLYWYRQALGQGPEFLTYFNYEAQQDKSGLPNDRFSAERPEGSISTLTIQRTEQRDSAMYRCASSLGSGFITDTQYFGPGTRLTVL.

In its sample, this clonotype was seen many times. CDR3 protein: CASSLGGAVSYEQYF. CDR3 DNA sequence: TGTGCCAGCAGCTTGGGGGGGGCCGTCTCCTACGAGCAGTACTTC. The V call is TRBV5-8, the J call TRBJ2-7; D is tentatively TRBD1 or TRBD2 (6 bases each). V was clipped by 0 bases and J by 0 bases, with 10 bases between them. CDR1 is SGHTS and CDR2 is YDEGEE in the germline V gene. This CDR3 spans 15 amino acids.

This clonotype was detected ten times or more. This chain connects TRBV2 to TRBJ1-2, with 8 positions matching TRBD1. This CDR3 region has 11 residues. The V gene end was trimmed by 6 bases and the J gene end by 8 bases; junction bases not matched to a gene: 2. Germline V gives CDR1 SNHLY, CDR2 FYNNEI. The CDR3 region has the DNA TGTGCCAGCAGACAGGGGGTAGGCTACACCTTC. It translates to CASRQGVGYTF.

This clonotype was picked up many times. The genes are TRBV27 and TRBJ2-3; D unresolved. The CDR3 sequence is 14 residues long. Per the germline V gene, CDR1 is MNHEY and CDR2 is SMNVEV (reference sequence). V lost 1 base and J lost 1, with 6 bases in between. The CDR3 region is CASSLYGGTDTQYF. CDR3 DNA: TGTGCCAGCAGTTTATACGGAGGCACAGATACGCAGTATTTT.

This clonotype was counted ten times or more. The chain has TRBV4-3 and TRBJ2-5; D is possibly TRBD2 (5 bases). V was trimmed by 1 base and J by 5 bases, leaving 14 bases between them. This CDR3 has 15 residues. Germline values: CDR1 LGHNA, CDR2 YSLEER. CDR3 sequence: CASSQGPTPGETQYF. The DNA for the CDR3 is TGCGCCAGCAGCCAAGGCCCTACGCCGGGGGAGACCCAGTACTTC.

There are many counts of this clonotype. The CDR3 spells CASSVVPGGSADTQYF. The CDR3 nucleotides are TGTGCCAGCAGCGTAGTGCCGGGGGGTAGTGCAGATACGCAGTATTTT. V is TRBV9 and J is TRBJ2-3; 7 bases fit TRBD2. Germline V gene lookup returns CDR1 SGDLS and CDR2 YYNGEE. The CDR3 spans 16 residues. V lost 0 bases and J lost 4; bases outside the gene matches: 8.

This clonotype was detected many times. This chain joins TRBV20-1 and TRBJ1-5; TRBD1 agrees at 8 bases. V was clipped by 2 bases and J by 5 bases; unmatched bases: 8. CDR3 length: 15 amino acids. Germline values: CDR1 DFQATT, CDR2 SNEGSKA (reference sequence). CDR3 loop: CSARRIQGGDQPQHF. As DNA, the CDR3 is TGCAGTGCTAGACGAATACAGGGGGGAGATCAGCCCCAGCATTTT.

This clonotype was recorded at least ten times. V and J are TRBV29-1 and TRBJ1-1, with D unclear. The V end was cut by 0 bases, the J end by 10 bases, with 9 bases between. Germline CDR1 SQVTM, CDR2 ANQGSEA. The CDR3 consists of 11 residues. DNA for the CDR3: TGCAGCGTTGAAGATAATCTCAGAGCTTTCTTT. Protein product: CSVEDNLRAFF.

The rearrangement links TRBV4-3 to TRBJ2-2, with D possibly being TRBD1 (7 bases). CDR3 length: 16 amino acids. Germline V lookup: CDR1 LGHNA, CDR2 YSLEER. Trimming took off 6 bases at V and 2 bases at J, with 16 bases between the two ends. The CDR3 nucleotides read TGCGCCAGCAGACGCGCGGGGACAGCAAACACCGGGGAGCTGTTTTTT. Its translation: CASRRAGTANTGELFF.

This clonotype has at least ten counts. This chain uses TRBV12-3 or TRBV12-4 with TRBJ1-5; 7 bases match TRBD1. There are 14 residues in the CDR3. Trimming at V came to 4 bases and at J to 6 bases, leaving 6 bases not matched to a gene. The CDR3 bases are TGTGCCAGCAGTTCCTTACAGGGGATTCAGCCCCAGCATTTT. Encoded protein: CASSSLQGIQPQHF.

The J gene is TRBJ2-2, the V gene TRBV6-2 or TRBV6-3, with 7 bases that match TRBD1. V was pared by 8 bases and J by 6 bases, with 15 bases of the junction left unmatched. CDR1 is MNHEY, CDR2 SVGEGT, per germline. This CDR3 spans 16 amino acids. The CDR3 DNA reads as TGTGCCAGCGGTTCAACCAGGACAGGTTGGGCCGGGGAGCTGTTTTTT. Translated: CASGSTRTGWAGELFF.

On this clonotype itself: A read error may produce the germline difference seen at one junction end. The CDR3 sequence is CASSMDSNYGYTF. In DNA form, the CDR3 reads TGTGCCAGCAGCATGGACAGTAACTATGGCTACACCTTC. This chain joins TRBV5-1 and TRBJ1-2, with a possible D match to TRBD1 (6 bases). The CDR3 spans 13 residues. The germline V gene encodes CDR1 SGHRS and CDR2 YFSETQ.

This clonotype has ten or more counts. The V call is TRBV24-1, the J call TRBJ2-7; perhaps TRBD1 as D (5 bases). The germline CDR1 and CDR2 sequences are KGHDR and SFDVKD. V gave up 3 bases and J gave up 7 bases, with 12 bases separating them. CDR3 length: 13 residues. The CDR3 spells CATSDQGAGEQYF. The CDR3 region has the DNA TGTGCCACCAGTGATCAAGGGGCTGGGGAGCAGTACTTC.

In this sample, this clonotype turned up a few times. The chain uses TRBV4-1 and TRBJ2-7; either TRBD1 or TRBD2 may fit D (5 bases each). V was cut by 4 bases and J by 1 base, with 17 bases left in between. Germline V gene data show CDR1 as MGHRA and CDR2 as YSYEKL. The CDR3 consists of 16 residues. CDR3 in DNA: TGCGCCAGCAGCCGTCGCCCGGGACCATTTTCCTACGAGCAGTACTTC. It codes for CASSRRPGPFSYEQYF.

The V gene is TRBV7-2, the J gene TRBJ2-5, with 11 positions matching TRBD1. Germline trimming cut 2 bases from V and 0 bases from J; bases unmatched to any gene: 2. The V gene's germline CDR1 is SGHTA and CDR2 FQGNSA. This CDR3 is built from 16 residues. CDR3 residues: CASSLWDRGDQETQYF. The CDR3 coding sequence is TGTGCCAGCAGCTTATGGGACAGGGGGGACCAAGAGACCCAGTACTTC.

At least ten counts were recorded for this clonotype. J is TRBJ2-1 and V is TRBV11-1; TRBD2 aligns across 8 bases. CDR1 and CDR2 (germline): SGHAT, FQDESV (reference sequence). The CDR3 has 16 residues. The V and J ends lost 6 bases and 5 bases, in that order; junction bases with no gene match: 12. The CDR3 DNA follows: TGTGCCAGCAGACCGATGCCGGGACTAGTCAACAATGAGCAGTTCTTC. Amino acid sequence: CASRPMPGLVNNEQFF.

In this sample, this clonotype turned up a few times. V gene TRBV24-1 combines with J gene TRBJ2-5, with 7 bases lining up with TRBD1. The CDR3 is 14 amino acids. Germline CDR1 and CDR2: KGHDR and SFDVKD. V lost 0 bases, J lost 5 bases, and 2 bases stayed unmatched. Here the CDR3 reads CATSDLQGVETQYF. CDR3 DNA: TGTGCCACCAGTGATTTGCAGGGGGTGGAGACCCAGTACTTC.